The TCR beta chain under discussion was sequenced for a study of CD4 T cells in relation to SARS-CoV-2 and coronaviruses. As for the study in general: No peptide or an HIV-1 Nef peptide pool served as negative control.

The CDR3 sequence is 13 residues long. Trimming at V came to 6 bases and at J to 6 bases, leaving 5 bases not matched to a gene. Germline loops: CDR1 MGHDK, CDR2 SYGVNS. Profiling relied on immunoSEQ multiplex PCR, and the TCRdb table lists in-frame clones only, not all of them. The sample contains some 30,000 clones, around 76% of which appear only once. Unexposed donor CD4+ T cells date from about 2010-2019, before the COVID-19 pandemic. After about 10 days of culture, CD4+ T cells were isolated. Cells permitting, SARS-CoV-2 S/N and four cold-coronavirus spikes were tested on unexposed-donor CD4+ T cells. This clone was seen a handful of times. Its antigen is not known.

The receptor's source is a human donor in good health. The gene calls are TRBV25-1 and TRBJ2-7; 10 nucleotides line up with TRBD1. Sequencing input: CD4+ T cells from PBMCs, cultured in vitro. CDR3 DNA sequence: TGTGCCAGCAGACGACAGGGGGCCGGCGAGCAGTACTTC. It specifies CASRRQGAGEQYF.